The 18 T cell receptor beta chains reported below all come from one sample, sequenced in a study of blood T cell repertoires in COVID-19 (TCRdb year 2020). Library preparation used the immunoSEQ multiplex PCR assay. This is the immuneACCESS table as TCRdb keeps it, with only in-frame sequences that have V and J called. A part of the clones is gone; compared with another copy, unresolved V genes explain less than half, and the rest is unexplained. The sample table shows about 86,000 clones, and 85% are seen once. The ten top clones hold 3% to 3.5% of the sample. What was sequenced was peripheral blood. These receptor sequences come from a man between 45 and 60 years old with acute or convalescent COVID-19.

The chain has TRBV28 and TRBJ2-5; 7 bases fit TRBD1. The CDR3 extends over 15 amino acids. J lost 5 bases, V lost 6 bases, and 12 bases had no gene match. In germline, CDR1 is MDHEN, CDR2 SYDVKM. CDR3 in DNA: TGTGCCAGCAGGCACCTACAGGGGCCATCGGAGACCCAGTACTTC. It codes for CASRHLQGPSETQYF.

This chain links TRBV10-3 with TRBJ2-7, with TRBD1 matching over 7 bases. CDR3 size: 15 residues. Germline V lookup: CDR1 ENHRY, CDR2 SYGVKD. Trimming at V came to 2 bases and at J to 2 bases, leaving 6 bases not matched to a gene. The CDR3 DNA reads as TGTGCCATCAGTGAGATTGGACAGGAGCCCTACGAGCAGTACTTC. Translation: CAISEIGQEPYEQYF.

V gene TRBV10-1 combines with J gene TRBJ2-5; no clear D gene. The CDR3 length is 13 residues. CDR1 is WNHNN and CDR2 is SYGVQD in the germline V gene (reference sequence). Between the trimmed V and J ends, which lost 4 bases and 2 bases, there was a span of 8 bases. CDR3 bases: TGCGCCAGCAGTGGTCACTTGCAAGAGACCCAGTACTTC. Translation: CASSGHLQETQYF.

This chain joins TRBV6-6 and TRBJ2-5, with 8 nucleotides matching TRBD1. The germline V gene has CDR1 MNHNY and CDR2 SVGAGI (reference sequence). V shed 2 bases and J 1 base; nucleotides not matched to a gene: 3. CDR3 length equals 15 residues. Here the CDR3 reads CASSYQGAGQETQYF. The CDR3 coding sequence is TGTGCCAGCAGTTACCAGGGGGCCGGCCAAGAGACCCAGTACTTC.

The rearrangement joins TRBV30 to TRBJ1-2; D is possibly TRBD1 (5 bases). Germline V gives CDR1 GTSNPN, CDR2 SVGIG (reference sequence). V dropped 2 bases and J dropped 9 bases, with 13 bases sitting between them. The CDR3 is made up of 12 amino acids. The CDR3 reads CAWSQGYRSYTF. The CDR3 DNA follows: TGTGCCTGGAGTCAAGGTTACAGGAGCTACACCTTC.

V gene TRBV6-5 combines with J gene TRBJ2-5; 8 nucleotides agree with TRBD2. The J segment lost 4 bases and the V segment lost 0 bases, leaving 7 bases of the junction unmatched. Germline V lookup: CDR1 MNHEY, CDR2 SVGAGI. The CDR3 runs 16 residues. CDR3 DNA sequence: TGTGCCAGCAGTTACTCGTTCGACAGCGGGGGAGAGACCCAGTACTTC. Amino acids: CASSYSFDSGGETQYF.

This clone showed up just a few times. The chain links TRBV5-1 to TRBJ2-3; D might be TRBD2 (5 bases). The germline V gene encodes CDR1 SGHRS and CDR2 YFSETQ. The CDR3 consists of 13 residues. Trimming pared 4 bases from V and 4 bases from J, leaving 10 bases between. CDR3 loop: CASSEDWSDTQYF. DNA of the CDR3: TGCGCCAGCAGCGAGGACTGGTCAGATACGCAGTATTTT.

V gene TRBV6-6 combines with J gene TRBJ2-5; 10 nucleotides align to TRBD2. This CDR3 spans 16 amino acids. V lost 6 bases and J lost 1; bases outside the gene matches: 8. CDR1 and CDR2 from the germline V gene are MNHNY and SVGAGI (reference sequence). Here the CDR3 DNA reads TGTGCCAGCAGCGACCCCGGGACTAGCGCCCAAGAGACCCAGTACTTC. As protein: CASSDPGTSAQETQYF.

The rearrangement joins TRBV7-9 to TRBJ2-7; a weak D match, TRBD2 (5 bases). CDR3 length: 11 residues. The germline V gene has CDR1 SEHNR and CDR2 FQNEAQ (reference sequence). Trimming cost V 8 bases and J 5 bases, with 10 bases left between them. DNA of the CDR3: TGTGCCAGCGACCGAGGGAACGAGCAGTACTTC. Translated, it gives CASDRGNEQYF.

This clone was counted between two and nine times. The chain carries TRBV29-1 and TRBJ2-3, with 7 bases identical to TRBD1. With V trimmed by 0 bases and J by 2 bases, 8 bases remained unmatched. The CDR3 sequence is 16 residues long. The germline CDR1 and CDR2 sequences are SQVTM and ANQGSEA. CDR3 sequence: CSVEDETGFDTDTQYF. In nucleotides, the CDR3 is TGCAGCGTTGAAGATGAGACAGGGTTCGACACAGATACGCAGTATTTT.

The rearrangement links TRBV19 to TRBJ2-3; 7 bases are shared with TRBD1. Germline V gene sequence: CDR1 LNHDA, CDR2 SQIVND (reference sequence). The trim removed 7 bases at V and 4 bases at J, leaving 14 bases unmatched. The CDR3 covers 16 residues. This CDR3 is CASNFDEQGNPDTQYF. The DNA of the CDR3 is TGTGCCAGTAACTTCGACGAACAGGGGAACCCAGATACGCAGTATTTT.

This clone was counted only a few times. This rearrangement joins TRBV18 to TRBJ2-1; 8 nucleotides align to TRBD1. The trim removed 1 base at V and 10 bases at J, leaving 6 bases unmatched. CDR1 and CDR2 from the germline V gene are KGHSH and LQKENI. The CDR3 spans 14 residues. CDR3 nucleotides: TGTGCCAGCTCACCACTTGAGACAGGGGCCGAGCAGTTCTTC. Protein product: CASSPLETGAEQFF.

The V and J genes are TRBV7-9 and TRBJ2-7, with D perhaps TRBD1 (6 bases). The germline V gene has CDR1 SEHNR and CDR2 FQNEAQ (reference sequence). CDR3 size: 15 residues. Trimming pared 5 bases from V and 0 bases from J, leaving 14 bases between. CDR3: CASSHKDSTSYEQYF. In nucleotides, the CDR3 is TGTGCCAGCAGCCACAAGGACAGCACCTCCTACGAGCAGTACTTC.

This chain links TRBV29-1 with TRBJ1-5, with 11 bases lining up with TRBD1. Germline V gene sequence: CDR1 SQVTM, CDR2 ANQGSEA. V was pared by 6 bases and J by 6 bases, with 7 bases of the junction left unmatched. The CDR3 covers 14 residues. Here the CDR3 DNA reads TGCAGCGTAGTCTCCGGGACAGGGGGTCAGCCCCAGCATTTT. It is translated as CSVVSGTGGQPQHF.

The rearrangement uses TRBV7-2 and TRBJ1-3; D is unclear. The CDR3 consists of 14 residues. CDR1 is SGHTA and CDR2 is FQGNSA in the germline V gene. V shed 5 bases and J shed 0 bases, with 8 bases lying between them. CDR3 protein: CASSGSNSGNTIYF. Written as DNA, the CDR3 is TGTGCCAGCAGCGGGAGTAACTCTGGAAACACCATATATTTT.

The chain recombines TRBV25-1 with TRBJ2-7, with 8 bases that match TRBD1. The CDR3 has 13 residues. J lost 2 bases, V lost 5 bases, and 2 bases had no gene match. Germline loops: CDR1 MGHDK, CDR2 SYGVNS. This CDR3 reads CASSRQGTYEQYF. CDR3 DNA: TGTGCCAGCAGTCGACAGGGGACCTACGAGCAGTACTTC.

The chain carries TRBV13 and TRBJ2-1; tentative D call: TRBD1 (5 bases). The CDR3 is 15 amino acids. V lost 0 bases to trimming and J lost 2 bases, with 8 bases between them. Germline values: CDR1 PRHDT, CDR2 FYEKMQ (reference sequence). The CDR3 reads CASSLGLGAYNEQFF. The CDR3 coding sequence is TGTGCCAGCAGCTTAGGGCTAGGGGCCTACAATGAGCAGTTCTTC.

A few counts support this clone. This rearrangement joins TRBV7-3 to TRBJ2-3; 7 bases are a match to TRBD2. Germline V gives CDR1 SGHTA, CDR2 FQGTGA. The CDR3 has 15 amino acids. V trimming: 3 bases; J trimming: 4 bases; junction bases outside the gene matches: 7. CDR3 DNA sequence: TGTGCCAGCAGCTTCGGCGGGAGCAAGGCAGATACGCAGTATTTT. Translating it yields CASSFGGSKADTQYF. Drawing the rest from reference TRBV7-3 and TRBJ2-3, the complete variable domain is GAGVSQTPSNKVTEKGKYVELRCDPISGHTALYWYRQSLGQGPEFLIYFQGTGAADDSGLPNDRFFAVRPEGSVSTLKIQRTERGDSAVYLCASSFGGSKADTQYFGPGTRLTVL.